This section outlines one T cell receptor (beta chain) sequence together with its context. No antigen is known for it. This sample was taken from a study of beta chain features in type 1 diabetes. Points from the study as a whole: All four CD4+ subsets from Type 1 diabetes patients carried moderately but significantly shorter TCRB CDR3s. PCR may have favored shorter templates equally in patients and controls.

CDR1 SEHNR and CDR2 FQNEAQ come from the germline V gene (reference sequence). The CDR3 consists of 17 residues. V lost 4 bases, J lost 0 bases, and 13 bases lay in between. Sequenced material consisted of expressed TCRB transcripts (all of the isolated RNA was reverse transcribed). The assay was immunoSEQ multiplex PCR, and TCRdb's table has in-frame clones only and misses some. The table shows 430,000 or so clones, with about an eighth occurring only once. Sequencing was done on a sample of naive CD4+ T cells from blood. This chain uses TRBV7-9 with TRBJ2-6; the D gene is possibly TRBD2 (6 bases). This sequence originates from a woman aged 18-30 years in good health. The CDR3 here is CASSSRRGASGANVLTF. Here the CDR3 DNA reads TGTGCCAGCAGCTCCCGGCGGGGTGCCTCTGGGGCCAACGTCCTGACTTTC.